What follows are 6 T cell receptor beta chains derived from one specimen sequenced in a study of shared clonotypes between healthy human individuals. Using immunoSEQ multiplex PCR, the repertoire was profiled, and TCRdb retains in-frame clones only, with some absent. The sample holds millions of clones, about 95% seen once. CD45RO-negative, CCR7-selected cells formed the naive CD8 fraction, which excluded terminally differentiated effector memory CD45RA+ cells. The sequencing input was naive CD8+ T cells sorted from blood. The receptors stem from a man aged 18 to 29 in good health.

The chain links TRBV9 to TRBJ1-1; no reliable D call. CDR1 and CDR2 from the germline V gene are SGDLS and YYNGEE. V lost 2 bases to trimming and J lost 7 bases, with 12 bases between them. The CDR3 is made up of 13 amino acids. This CDR3 is CASSVFGKGEAFF. The CDR3 bases are TGTGCCAGCAGCGTTTTTGGGAAGGGTGAAGCTTTCTTT. The whole variable domain, remainder taken from reference TRBV9 and TRBJ1-1, is DSGVTQTPKHLITATGQRVTLRCSPRSGDLSVYWYQQSLDQGLQFLIQYYNGEERAKGNILERFSAQQFPDLHSELNLSSLELGDSALYFCASSVFGKGEAFFGQGTRLTVV.

The chain uses TRBV30 and TRBJ1-1, with D possibly TRBD1 on 5 matching bases. The CDR3 covers 13 residues. From germline, CDR1 is GTSNPN and CDR2 SVGIG (reference sequence). V was trimmed by 0 bases and J by 5 bases, leaving 10 bases between them. CDR3 bases: TGTGCCTGGAGTGTAGCTCAGGGAACTGAAGCTTTCTTT. The encoded protein is CAWSVAQGTEAFF. Looking up the rest from reference TRBV30 and TRBJ1-1 gives the full variable domain: SQTIHQWPATLVQPVGSPLSLECTVEGTSNPNLYWYRQAAGRGLQLLFYSVGIGQISSEVPQNLSASRPQDRQFILSSKKLLLSDSGFYLCAWSVAQGTEAFFGQGTRLTVV.

The chain recombines TRBV27 with TRBJ2-1; 10 positions match TRBD2. After removal of 7 bases from V and 3 bases from J, the junction contained 3 bases not matched to a gene. This CDR3 contains 14 residues. Germline loops: CDR1 MNHEY, CDR2 SMNVEV (reference sequence). The CDR3 DNA is TGTGCCAGCACTAGCGGGAGTTTCTACAATGAGCAGTTCTTC. This sequence encodes CASTSGSFYNEQFF.

For the CDR3, the DNA is TGCGCCAGCAGAGACGGGTACAATGAGCAGTTCTTC. Encoded protein: CASRDGYNEQFF. This chain uses TRBV10-2 with TRBJ2-1; D call uncertain. Trimming pared 6 bases from V and 4 bases from J, leaving 7 bases between. The length of the CDR3 is 12 residues. Looked up from germline, CDR1 is WSHSY and CDR2 is SAAADI.

The gene calls are TRBV5-6 and TRBJ2-1; D is uncertain. The V gene's germline CDR1 is SGHDT and CDR2 YYEEEE. The ends were cut back, 1 base at V and 10 bases at J, with 12 bases in the middle. The CDR3 is 13 residues long. The CDR3 bases are TGTGCCAGCAGCTTGCACCCATCGGGCGAGCAGTTCTTC. Amino acids: CASSLHPSGEQFF.

V gene TRBV6-4 combines with J gene TRBJ2-7; D could derive from TRBD1 or TRBD2 (5 bases each). CDR1 MRHNA and CDR2 SNTAGT come from the germline V gene. The CDR3 covers 16 residues. With 9 bases removed from V and 4 bases from J, the gap between germline ends came to 25 bases. CDR3 region: CASPGTPRGLIYEQYF. DNA of the CDR3: TGTGCCAGTCCCGGGACCCCCCGTGGGCTTATTTACGAGCAGTACTTC.